These 3 T cell receptor beta chains were sequenced from one sample in a study of monozygotic twins with inflammatory bowel disease. Following a re-call of the 5' RACE reads, TCRdb has one entry per CDR3 protein and lacks DNA. This sample's clone table lists around 400,000 distinct CDR3 sequences. Sequenced sample: blood. These receptors were obtained from a human donor with ulcerative colitis or Crohn's disease, or a healthy co-twin of an affected twin (not recorded which).

The chain employs TRBV12-3 or TRBV12-4 and TRBJ2-7; TCRdb's D gene call, TRBD1, goes unchecked for lack of DNA. There are 15 residues in the CDR3. The CDR3 spells CASSLGGGASYEQYF.

The chain combines TRBV7-2 with TRBJ2-1; TCRdb returns TRBD1, unconfirmable since there is no DNA. From germline, CDR1 is SGHTA and CDR2 FQGNSA. The length of the CDR3 is 14 residues. The CDR3 sequence: CASSGRDRGYEQFF.

The genes are TRBV4-1 and TRBJ2-7; the TCRdb call, TRBD1, lacks DNA for checking. Germline loops: CDR1 MGHRA, CDR2 YSYEKL. The CDR3 covers 16 residues. The CDR3 sequence: CASSQDVQGRTREQYF.